This T cell receptor beta chain was recovered during a study of response to subunit inactivated influenza vaccine. Study-wide results and caveats: The authors suggested that few new T cells are recruited per seasonal influenza vaccination.

This clonotype was seen many times. Its matching antigen is unknown. MiXCR, applied by TCRdb to the RT-PCR reads, yields one record per CDR3 protein. The sample shows more than 550,000 distinct CDR3 sequences, 10% to 15% of them seen only once. V was clipped by 6 bases and J by 4 bases; unmatched bases: 5. This CDR3 has 14 residues. CDR1 is MNHNS and CDR2 is SASEGT in the germline V gene. The sequenced sample was PBMCs from blood, obtained on the day of vaccination. The chain combines TRBV6-1 with TRBJ1-2, with 10 nucleotides matching TRBD1. This clonotype was obtained from a man aged 45-65 years who received an inactivated influenza vaccine. The CDR3 here is CASRTTGGIYGYTF. The CDR3 region has the DNA TGTGCCAGCAGAACGACAGGGGGCATCTATGGCTACACCTTC.